These 32 T cell receptor beta chains came from one sample sequenced in a study of blood T cell repertoires in COVID-19. Produced via immunoSEQ multiplex PCR; TCRdb's table is partial and in-frame only. In the table there are hundreds of thousands of clones, roughly 85% of which are singletons. Source material: PBMCs or T cells enriched from blood (not recorded which). The receptor source for this set is a woman aged 40 to 55 who had been exposed to COVID-19.

Only one count was recorded for this clone. This chain connects TRBV7-8 to TRBJ1-6, with unresolved D. Trimming cost V 3 bases and J 8 bases, with 8 bases left between them. The CDR3 loop spans 13 amino acids. Germline lookup yields CDR1 SGHVS and CDR2 FQNEAQ. The CDR3 region is CASSLSQDSPLHF. Written as DNA, the CDR3 is TGTGCCAGCAGCTTGTCTCAGGATTCACCCCTCCACTTT. The full variable domain, its missing parts supplied by reference TRBV7-8 and TRBJ1-6, is GAGVSQSPRYKVAKRGQDVALRCDPISGHVSLFWYQQALGQGPEFLTYFQNEAQLDKSGLPSDRFFAERPEGSVSTLKIQRTQQEDSAVYLCASSLSQDSPLHFGNGTRLTVT.

This clone was seen repeatedly, ten times or more. The chain has TRBV7-9 and TRBJ2-3; D possibly corresponds to TRBD2 (5 bases). This CDR3 has 13 amino acids. V dropped 5 bases and J dropped 6 bases, with 12 bases sitting between them. Germline V gene sequence: CDR1 SEHNR, CDR2 FQNEAQ (reference sequence). The CDR3 region is CASSTRGPDTQYF. The CDR3, as DNA: TGTGCCAGCAGCACTAGAGGCCCCGATACGCAGTATTTT.

The rearrangement joins TRBV7-9 to TRBJ1-2; 7 bases are a match to TRBD1. Germline V gene data show CDR1 as SEHNR and CDR2 as FQNEAQ (reference sequence). The CDR3 covers 12 residues. V dropped 5 bases and J dropped 7; count of bases not matched to a gene: 4. The CDR3 nucleotides read TGTGCCAGCAGCCAGGGGGGTGGTGGCTACACCTTC. Translation: CASSQGGGGYTF.

V gene TRBV6-1 combines with J gene TRBJ2-1, with D possibly being TRBD2 (5 bases). V was pared by 1 base and J by 6 bases, with 10 bases between. CDR3 length equals 14 residues. Germline CDR1 reads MNHNS; CDR2 reads SASEGT. The CDR3 spells CASSEVGVRNEQFF. The CDR3 DNA reads TGTGCCAGCAGTGAAGTCGGGGTCCGCAATGAGCAGTTCTTC.

This chain joins TRBV13 and TRBJ1-1; TRBD1 is a possible D gene (5 bases). The CDR3 length is 15 residues. V gave up 5 bases and J gave up 4 bases, with 17 bases separating them. Germline CDR1 reads PRHDT; CDR2 reads FYEKMQ (reference sequence). CDR3 bases: TGTGCCAGCAGCAAAGAGTCAGGGATCGCCACTGAAGCTTTCTTT. It specifies CASSKESGIATEAFF.

The chain has TRBV7-9 and TRBJ1-2; D call uncertain. Germline V lookup: CDR1 SEHNR, CDR2 FQNEAQ (reference sequence). V was shortened by 5 bases and J by 5 bases, with 30 bases between the two germline ends. The CDR3 extends over 19 amino acids. The CDR3 loop reads CASSKTPVSSRSSGYGYTF. CDR3 sequence (DNA): TGTGCCAGCAGCAAAACCCCGGTCAGTTCCAGATCATCGGGGTATGGCTACACCTTC.

The gene calls are TRBV5-8 and TRBJ2-6; D possibly corresponds to TRBD2 (5 bases). Trimming took 6 bases from V and 3 from J, leaving 13 bases between them. CDR1 is SGHTS, CDR2 YDEGEE, per germline. The CDR3 length is 15 residues. CDR3 sequence reads: CASIGGWGGANVLTF. Here the CDR3 DNA reads TGTGCCAGCATTGGAGGTTGGGGTGGGGCCAACGTCCTGACTTTC.

The V gene is TRBV4-2, the J gene TRBJ2-3, with 7 bases aligning to TRBD2. V shed 1 base and J 2 bases; nucleotides not matched to a gene: 9. This CDR3 has 17 amino acids. Germline V gene data show CDR1 as LGHNA and CDR2 as YNFKEQ. CDR3 residues: CASSQGGGRGNTDTQYF. The CDR3 region has the DNA TGTGCCAGCAGCCAAGGGGGCGGGCGGGGGAACACAGATACGCAGTATTTT.

The rearrangement joins TRBV3-1 (or the pseudogene TRBV3-2) to TRBJ1-1; the D gene is possibly TRBD1 (5 bases). This CDR3 has 16 residues. Germline V gene sequence: CDR1 LGHDT, CDR2 YNNKEL (reference sequence). The germline V and J ends were trimmed by 3 bases and 3 bases, with 17 bases remaining between them. The CDR3: CASSQGPTREDTEAFF. CDR3 nucleotides: TGTGCCAGCAGCCAGGGGCCCACCCGGGAGGACACTGAAGCTTTCTTT.

The chain employs TRBV5-8 and TRBJ2-5; 10 bases align to TRBD2. V trimming: 5 bases; J trimming: 5 bases; junction bases outside the gene matches: 6. The CDR3 has 14 residues. Germline lookup yields CDR1 SGHTS and CDR2 YDEGEE. The CDR3 DNA sequence: TGTGCCAGCAGGCCAGCGGGGGGGGGCGAGACCCAGTACTTC. This translates into CASRPAGGGETQYF.

V gene TRBV5-1 combines with J gene TRBJ2-7; possibly TRBD2 for D (6 bases). The ends were cut back, 4 bases at V and 0 bases at J, with 17 bases in the middle. Looked up from germline, CDR1 is SGHRS and CDR2 is YFSETQ. The CDR3 totals 16 residues. In DNA, the CDR3 is TGCGCCAGCAGCCCTCGGGGAGGCCCTTCCTCCTACGAGCAGTACTTC. This codes for CASSPRGGPSSYEQYF.

This clone was recorded only once. The rearrangement joins TRBV19 to TRBJ2-1; 7 bases fit TRBD1. Germline-derived CDR1 and CDR2 are LNHDA and SQIVND (reference sequence). This CDR3 comprises 15 residues. The V segment lost 7 bases and the J segment 3 bases; nucleotides outside the gene matches: 9. CDR3 bases: TGTGCCAGTAACCTTGGGGACAGTAACTACAATGAGCAGTTCTTC. It yields the protein CASNLGDSNYNEQFF.

This clone was recorded a few times. The chain combines TRBV11-2 with TRBJ1-6, with unresolved D. CDR3 size: 14 residues. Per germline, CDR1 SGHAT and CDR2 FQNNGV. Trimming took 8 bases from V and 8 from J, leaving 16 bases between them. The CDR3: CASSRPGAHSPLHF. The CDR3 coding sequence is TGTGCCAGCTCCCGACCGGGAGCCCATTCACCCCTCCACTTT.

This clone is a singleton in its sample. The V and J genes are TRBV28 and TRBJ1-5, with D possibly TRBD1 on 6 matching bases. Trimming left V 7 bases short and J 5 bases short, with 12 bases between. Germline CDR1 and CDR2: MDHEN and SYDVKM. This CDR3 spans 13 amino acids. The CDR3 here is CASTLNRDQPQHF. The CDR3, as DNA: TGTGCCAGCACCCTAAACAGGGATCAGCCCCAGCATTTT.

This rearrangement joins TRBV12-5 to TRBJ1-1; TRBD1 aligns across 7 bases. The CDR3 has 15 residues. V dropped 5 bases and J dropped 4; count of bases not matched to a gene: 10. Germline values: CDR1 LGHNT, CDR2 FRNRAP. As DNA, the CDR3 is TGTGCTAGTGGTCCGCCCCCGTCAGGGGGCACTGAAGCTTTCTTT. This translates into CASGPPPSGGTEAFF. Based on the CDR3 plus reference TRBV12-5 and TRBJ1-1, the full variable domain is DARVTQTPRHKVTEMGQEVTMRCQPILGHNTVFWYRQTMMQGLELLAYFRNRAPLDDSGMPKDRFSAEMPDATLATLKIQPSEPRDSAVYFCASGPPPSGGTEAFFGQGTRLTVV.

The chain joins TRBV6-1 to TRBJ1-1; no clear D. The CDR3 is 14 residues long. V was cut by 3 bases and J by 1 base, with 9 bases left in between. CDR1 MNHNS and CDR2 SASEGT come from the germline V gene. The CDR3 region has the DNA TGTGCCAGCAGTGAGAACAGACCGAACACTGAAGCTTTCTTT. Protein sequence: CASSENRPNTEAFF.

The chain joins TRBV18 to TRBJ1-4; maybe TRBD1 (5 bases). V lost 1 base and J 8 bases, leaving 11 bases between the germline ends. This CDR3 region has 14 residues. The germline V gene has CDR1 KGHSH and CDR2 LQKENI. The CDR3 DNA reads as TGTGCCAGCTCACCACTAGAACGGGGGGAAAAACTGTTTTTT. Translated: CASSPLERGEKLFF.

The gene calls are TRBV5-4 and TRBJ2-1; TRBD2 matches at 9 bases. V shed 3 bases, J shed 7 bases, and the junction held 8 bases outside the gene matches. The CDR3 extends over 15 amino acids. Looked up from germline, CDR1 is SGHNT and CDR2 is YYREEE (reference sequence). The CDR3 sequence is CASSSRGGEENEQFF. CDR3 sequence (DNA): TGTGCCAGCAGCTCTCGCGGGGGGGAAGAGAATGAGCAGTTCTTC.

The chain joins TRBV6-5 to TRBJ2-5, with 7 positions matching TRBD1. The CDR3 has 14 residues. The germline V gene has CDR1 MNHEY and CDR2 SVGAGI. V was clipped by 5 bases and J by 1 base; unmatched bases: 4. Here the CDR3 DNA reads TGTGCCAGCAGTACACAGGGGTTCCAAGAGACCCAGTACTTC. It codes for CASSTQGFQETQYF.

The V gene is TRBV11-2, the J gene TRBJ2-1; tentatively, D is TRBD2 (6 bases). Germline CDR1 is SGHAT and CDR2 is FQNNGV. This CDR3 contains 16 residues. V lost 0 bases and J lost 7, with 16 bases in between. Here the CDR3 reads CASSLDGAGLGNEQFF. In DNA form, the CDR3 reads TGTGCCAGCAGCTTAGATGGGGCGGGGCTGGGGAATGAGCAGTTCTTC.

A few counts support this clone. This chain uses TRBV6-4 with TRBJ2-2; TRBD2 aligns across 7 bases. V was pared by 8 bases and J by 6 bases, with 9 bases of the junction left unmatched. CDR1 is MRHNA and CDR2 is SNTAGT in the germline V gene. The CDR3 runs to 14 residues. The CDR3 region is CASQTQRGAGELFF. The CDR3 nucleotides read TGTGCCAGCCAAACCCAGCGGGGAGCCGGGGAGCTGTTTTTT.

The rearrangement joins TRBV5-6 to TRBJ1-2; 7 bases align to TRBD1. Germline CDR1 SGHDT, CDR2 YYEEEE. Unmatched junction bases numbered 12, after V lost 4 bases and J lost 6 bases. The CDR3 sequence is 15 residues long. DNA for the CDR3: TGTGCCAGCAGCCCGTCGGAGGGGGCGCTCCATGGCTACACCTTC. Translating gives CASSPSEGALHGYTF.

This clone has more than one count but fewer than ten. The chain carries TRBV29-1 and TRBJ1-1; 7 bases are a match to TRBD1. Germline loops: CDR1 SQVTM, CDR2 ANQGSEA. J was trimmed by 4 bases and V by 5 bases; bases with no gene match: 7. The CDR3 contains 13 residues. The CDR3 region is CSVRVAGGTEAFF. CDR3 bases: TGCAGCGTTCGTGTGGCAGGGGGCACTGAAGCTTTCTTT.

The genes are TRBV19 and TRBJ1-3; D gene uncertain. The germline V gene encodes CDR1 LNHDA and CDR2 SQIVND (reference sequence). V shed 3 bases and J shed 0 bases, with 15 bases lying between them. This CDR3 has 17 amino acids. The CDR3 is CASSIGGQLHSGNTIYF. The CDR3 DNA follows: TGTGCCAGTAGTATTGGTGGGCAGTTACACTCTGGAAACACCATATATTTT. Supplemented by reference TRBV19 and TRBJ1-3, the full variable domain reads DGGITQSPKYLFRKEGQNVTLSCEQNLNHDAMYWYRQDPGQGLRLIYYSQIVNDFQKGDIAEGYSVSREKKESFPLTVTSAQKNPTAFYLCASSIGGQLHSGNTIYFGEGSWLTVV.

This sequence joins TRBV6-5 and TRBJ2-7; D remains unclear. Trimming removed 0 bases from V and 0 bases from J, with 9 bases in between. CDR3 length equals 15 residues. Germline values: CDR1 MNHEY, CDR2 SVGAGI. In DNA form, the CDR3 reads TGTGCCAGCAGTTACTCGATACCTAACTCCTACGAGCAGTACTTC. It translates to CASSYSIPNSYEQYF.

V is TRBV3-1 (or the pseudogene TRBV3-2) and J is TRBJ1-2; weak D call: TRBD1 (6 bases). This CDR3 is 16 amino acids long. Trimming shortened V by 0 bases and J by 4 bases, and 15 bases separated the two germline ends. Looked up from germline, CDR1 is LGHDT and CDR2 is YNNKEL (reference sequence). CDR3 sequence (DNA): TGTGCCAGCAGCCAAGATCCACAGGGTCCTCGCTATGGCTACACCTTC. Translation: CASSQDPQGPRYGYTF.

V and J are TRBV5-4 and TRBJ1-2; no clear D. Germline CDR1 and CDR2: SGHNT and YYREEE (reference sequence). The CDR3 covers 16 residues. V was pared by 4 bases and J by 3 bases, with 19 bases between. CDR3 nucleotide sequence: TGTGCCAGCAGCCGCATAAATCGCGACGGGGACTATGGCTACACCTTC. It codes for CASSRINRDGDYGYTF.

The rearrangement joins TRBV20-1 to TRBJ2-3; perhaps TRBD1 as D (5 bases). Germline-derived CDR1 and CDR2 are DFQATT and SNEGSKA (reference sequence). With 3 bases removed from V and 0 bases from J, the gap between germline ends came to 19 bases. The CDR3 consists of 17 residues. The CDR3 is CSASSPGWQGSTDTQYF. The CDR3 region has the DNA TGCAGTGCTAGTTCCCCCGGTTGGCAGGGAAGCACAGATACGCAGTATTTT.

This sequence joins TRBV7-8 and TRBJ1-5; perhaps TRBD1 as D (6 bases). The CDR3 length is 20 residues. Trimming took off 2 bases at V and 3 bases at J, with 26 bases between the two ends. Germline V gene lookup returns CDR1 SGHVS and CDR2 FQNEAQ. This chain's CDR3 is CASSLLGAPGQPNYNQPQHF. In nucleotides, the CDR3 is TGTGCCAGCAGCTTACTAGGAGCCCCCGGACAGCCCAACTACAATCAGCCCCAGCATTTT.

This chain uses TRBV5-1 with TRBJ1-1; 12 positions match TRBD1. The CDR3 spans 14 residues. From germline, CDR1 is SGHRS and CDR2 YFSETQ. The V gene end was trimmed by 5 bases and the J gene end by 10 bases; junction bases not matched to a gene: 9. CDR3 loop: CASRAGQGAGRAFF. The CDR3 DNA reads as TGCGCCAGCAGAGCGGGACAGGGGGCCGGGAGAGCTTTCTTT. Full variable domain (outside the CDR3, taken from reference TRBV5-1 and TRBJ1-1): KAGVTQTPRYLIKTRGQQVTLSCSPISGHRSVSWYQQTPGQGLQFLFEYFSETQRNKGNFPGRFSGRQFSNSRSEMNVSTLELGDSALYLCASRAGQGAGRAFFGQGTRLTVV.

The CDR3 DNA follows: TGTGCCAGCTCACCGTTGCAGGATAACACTGAAGCTTTCTTT. Amino acids: CASSPLQDNTEAFF. The chain is built from TRBV18 and TRBJ1-1; the D is unclear. Per germline, CDR1 KGHSH and CDR2 LQKENI. CDR3 length: 14 amino acids. The V end lost 3 bases, the J end lost 2 bases, and 10 bases lay between the germline ends.

This clone was counted between two and nine times. V and J are TRBV7-9 and TRBJ2-3; 8 bases are shared with TRBD2. Unmatched junction bases numbered 8, after V lost 4 bases and J lost 2 bases. Per germline, CDR1 SEHNR and CDR2 FQNEAQ (reference sequence). The CDR3 extends over 16 amino acids. CDR3 sequence: CASSSPGGGLTDTQYF. CDR3 sequence (DNA): TGTGCCAGCAGCTCCCCCGGGGGGGGCCTCACAGATACGCAGTATTTT.